Reported below is one T cell receptor beta chain. Mismatch with germline at one junction end may stem from a read error. Looked up from germline, CDR1 is KGHSH and CDR2 is LQKENI. The CDR3 runs to 17 residues. These data come from a study of T cell responses to AZD1222 COVID-19 vaccine. Only in-frame clones appear in the TCRdb table, and some are missing; sequencing was by immunoSEQ multiplex PCR. The sample records more than 90,000 clones, around 85% being singletons. The rearrangement joins TRBV18 to TRBJ2-2; D might be TRBD2 (5 bases). This sequence was found in an adult who received the AZD1222 COVID-19 vaccine. Here the sequenced sample was peripheral blood, taken 28 days after the second AZD1222 dose. CDR3 loop: CASSPNRLSANTGKLFF. The CDR3 DNA reads TGTGCCAGCTCCCCCAACAGACTAAGCGCGAACACCGGGAAGCTGTTTTTT. The entire variable domain, with the rest obtained from reference TRBV18 and TRBJ2-2, is as follows: NAGVMQNPRHLVRRRGQEARLRCSPMKGHSHVYWYRQLPEEGLKFMVYLQKENIIDESGMPKERFSAEFPKEGPSILRIQQVVRGDSAAYFCASSPNRLSANTGKLFFGEGSRLTVL.